This is a list of T cell receptor beta chains from one sample in a study of blood T cells in healthy people across ages. Via MiXCR, TCRdb re-called the 5' RACE reads, giving one row per CDR3 protein. The top ten clones hold 9.4% of a sample with fewer than 800,000 distinct CDR3 sequences, around a quarter of them seen once. These data were likewise used in another study, on T cells of mothers and their children.

Sequencing used blood. Receptors originate from a boy aged 10-17 years in good health. Each CDR3 is given with its conserved first and last residue. Clone size appears in some rows only: once, few, many, or a class for an expanded clone.

TRBJ2-2,few,TRBV20-1,CSARSRTYLTGELFF
TRBJ2-2,few,TRBV14,CASSPGLSGELFF
TRBJ2-7,NA,TRBV29-1,CSVEGGNEQYF
TRBJ1-4,few,TRBV20-1,CSARGTVSNEKLFF
TRBJ2-3,few,TRBV6-2/TRBV6-3,CASSYMEGWEDTQYF
TRBJ2-7,NA,TRBV20-1,CSALAGGSSYEQYF
TRBJ1-6,few,TRBV15,CATSREGNSPLHF
TRBJ2-3,NA,TRBV7-9,CASSSPAEVTDTQYF
TRBJ2-4,few,TRBV28,CASSLQGELAKNIQYF
TRBJ1-6,NA,TRBV7-8,CASSLALGGPSSYNSPLHF
TRBJ2-1,few,TRBV20-1,CSAPPGVPNNEQFF
TRBJ2-5,few,TRBV3-1,CASSQAPEGLETQYF
TRBJ2-2,NA,TRBV7-7,CASSPNPGSLNTGELFF
TRBJ1-1,NA,TRBV7-9,CASSLDWGRNTEAFF
NA,NA,TRBV20-1,CSARGGQGVETQYF
TRBJ2-2,NA,TRBV7-2,CASSLLTANTGELFF
TRBJ1-1,NA,TRBV9,CASSLGAGQSTEAFF
TRBJ1-3,few,TRBV2,CASSEAYFGGNSGNTIYF
TRBJ1-2,few,TRBV20-1,CSARESDRVDGYTF
TRBJ1-4,NA,TRBV12-3/TRBV12-4,CASSFQDWASNEKLFF
TRBJ1-5,few,TRBV7-3,CASSLTGESNQPQHF
TRBJ1-4,NA,TRBV12-3/TRBV12-4,CASSLWEGNEKLFF
TRBJ2-1,NA,TRBV27,CASRLTGLGEQFF
TRBJ2-7,NA,TRBV10-3,CAISENYEQYF
TRBJ2-3,NA,TRBV6-2/TRBV6-3,CAGSSDHGAADTQYF
TRBJ1-1,NA,TRBV12-3/TRBV12-4,CASKVEGGTEAFF
TRBJ2-5,few,TRBV5-1,CASSLSIVVGGRAYEETQYF
TRBJ2-7,few,TRBV6-2/TRBV6-3,CASSYGLAVPFEQYF
TRBJ2-7,few,TRBV10-3,CAISEDRNYEQYF
TRBJ2-3,few,TRBV6-6,CASSHLAALADTQYF
TRBJ1-4,NA,TRBV4-1,CASREQGGEKLFF
NA,NA,TRBV5-1,CACSPRDAYEQYF
TRBJ1-5,few,TRBV6-6,CASSPDSLWPQHF
TRBJ2-7,NA,TRBV29-1,CSVLTPLAYEQYF
TRBJ1-1,few,TRBV4-3,CASSQEVQFWGRAFF
TRBJ2-5,NA,TRBV12-3/TRBV12-4,CASSNGTVEETQYF
TRBJ2-3,NA,TRBV29-1,CNVEGSGRSTDTQYF
TRBJ2-7,NA,TRBV24-1,CATSDPDRSHEQYF
TRBJ2-5,few,TRBV5-1,CASSLVGRYQETQYF
TRBJ2-7,few,TRBV21-1,CASSGLYEQYF
TRBJ1-5,few,TRBV28,CASSLYEASNQPQHF
TRBJ2-7,NA,TRBV5-6,CASSSGSLNYEQYF
TRBJ1-4,NA,TRBV6-6,CTSSWQGGGYEKLFF
TRBJ1-1,many,TRBV7-6,CASSFGQEAFF
NA,few,TRBV5-1,CASSETDRGTYEQYF
TRBJ2-3,few,TRBV29-1,CSVFGDRGRTDTQYF